The subject of this entry is one TCR beta chain. cDNA molecules carried unique molecular identifiers, and template switching added a universal primer site. TCRdb re-analysed the 5' RACE reads in MiXCR, keeping a single row per CDR3 protein. The sample yields around 1.7 million distinct CDR3 sequences, around 33% seen once. The data originate from a study of identical twins. CDR1 SGHDT and CDR2 YYEEEE come from the germline V gene. The ends lost 1 base at V and 4 bases at J; junction bases unmatched: 3. The CDR3 sequence is 16 residues long. The donor group consisted entirely of healthy Caucasians. Sequenced sample: cord blood. The receptor's source is a newborn girl in good health. The J gene is TRBJ1-6, the V gene TRBV5-6, with TRBD1 matching over 9 bases. CDR3 in DNA: TGTGCCAGCAGCTTGTCCGGGACAGGGTATAATTCACCCCTCCACTTT. Translating gives CASSLSGTGYNSPLHF. The full variable domain, with the rest looked up from reference TRBV5-6 and TRBJ1-6, is DAGVTQSPTHLIKTRGQQVTLRCSPKSGHDTVSWYQQALGQGPQFIFQYYEEEERQRGNFPDRFSGHQFPNYSSELNVNALLLGDSALYLCASSLSGTGYNSPLHFGNGTRLTVT.